The subject of this entry is one TCR beta chain. Here immunoSEQ multiplex PCR was the method, and the copy in TCRdb shows in-frame clones only, minus some. The sample carries about 140,000 clones, around 90% recorded once. The sample is drawn from a study of control samples from healthy donors and cancer patients. Trimming cost V 2 bases and J 4 bases, with 8 bases left between them. This CDR3 is built from 13 residues. Germline CDR1 reads MNHEY; CDR2 reads SVGAGI. Sequenced material: blood. The chain employs TRBV6-5 and TRBJ1-1, with D possibly matching TRBD1 (6 bases). The clonotype was recovered from a man aged 30 to 45 in good health. CDR3 DNA: TGTGCCAGCAGTTACGGGGGCGGCACTGAAGCTTTCTTT. Translated, it gives CASSYGGGTEAFF.